The clone carrying this TCR beta chain was observed at least ten times. The antigen is not known. This entry is derived from a study of T-cell reconstitution after alpha-beta-depleted transplantation in children. Germline V gives CDR1 SGHTA, CDR2 FQGNSA. CDR3 size: 16 residues. Trimming pared 0 bases from V and 2 bases from J, leaving 13 bases between. General study results and limits: About two months after transplant, alpha-beta T cells reportedly came from several hundred expanded graft clones.

A TCRbeta library incorporating unique molecular identifiers was prepared. MiXCR, applied by TCRdb to the PCR reads, yields one record per CDR3 protein. The data contain tens of thousands of distinct CDR3 sequences, 12% to 15% of them singletons. The source is a male patient between 2 and 10 years old who had a stem cell transplant for acute lymphoblastic leukemia, so the T cells may come from the graft donor. The source was PBMCs, mostly from graft donor cells, collected 180 days after TCRalphabeta/CD19-depleted stem cell transplant. The gene calls are TRBV7-2 and TRBJ2-5, with unresolved D. CDR3 residues: CASSLAPAAIQETQYF. CDR3 DNA sequence: TGTGCCAGCAGCTTAGCCCCCGCGGCCATTCAAGAGACCCAGTACTTC.